The source of this TCR beta chain is a study of naive and memory T cell subsets. This clonotype was recorded a few times. Ligated cDNA underwent four rounds of PCR with nested alpha and beta constant region primers and SP2. Reverse transcription of blood and skin TCR RNA was primed at alpha and beta constant regions. TCRdb ran MiXCR on the 5' RACE reads and lists one entry per CDR3 protein. The sample carries roughly 30,000 distinct CDR3 sequences, roughly 17% recorded once. Germline CDR1 MNHNY, CDR2 SVGAGI (reference sequence). The CDR3 has 14 amino acids. V dropped 0 bases and J dropped 7 bases, with 10 bases sitting between them. An oligonucleotide containing a UMI was ligated to the 3' end of TCR cDNA. Whole blood, roughly 2.5 ml, came from adult healthy volunteers. Input was about 1 to 1,100 ng of DNase-treated total RNA without cell sorting.

The chain joins TRBV6-6 to TRBJ1-5, with D unclear. The TCR sequence derives from a female donor in good health. CDR3 in DNA: TGTGCCAGCAGTTACTCGGGAATCTGGCAGCCCCAGCATTTT. This codes for CASSYSGIWQPQHF.